This entry concerns a single T cell receptor beta chain. This clonotype was found many times. No antigen is known for it. No base qualities exist here, and no much larger clone lies one base off it. This entry is derived from a study of human T cells and chemical hapten exposure (TCRdb year 2021). Background for the entire study: For sensitization, 2% DPC in acetone was applied to a roughly 2 cm by roughly 2 cm area of upper inner arm skin. Patients additionally received weekly therapeutic DPC doses to the scalp throughout the roughly 26-week study period. Patch testing on the upper back used Finn chambers containing 0.01% DPC, with scoring done after 6 days according to International Contact Dermatitis Research Group standards. The patient cohort, mostly female, included alopecia areata with under or over 50% scalp involvement, alopecia totalis and alopecia universalis. The libraries were sequenced as a pool, and the TCR yield per sample differed mostly because of small variations in library volumes within the pool. In alopecia patients, the study followed how the peripheral blood TCR repertoire changed in vivo over primary and secondary sensitization to diphenylcyclopropenone (DPC), a hapten. Patient blood was sampled pre-sensitization (week 0) and at 2, 6 and about 24 weeks after DPC sensitization. Twenty-nine alopecia patients provided blood for TCR sequencing at one to four time points (pre-sensitization, 2, 6 and 24 weeks). Here is what the overall study found, with its caveats: Significantly more large CDR3 similarity clusters were formed by expanded TCRs than by pre-sensitization or healthy control sets, consistent with antigen-driven responses. Patch test score correlated positively with the number of PT1 expanded TCRs, reaching significance at thresholds 8, 16 and 32 but not at 4. Because all patients had alopecia, a presumed autoimmune disease, the immune response of the patients might differ from that of healthy individuals. DPC sensitization did not change the number of TCRs with a frequency above 1 in 1000, and there was no evidence of changes in global repertoire structure. After repeated subsampling, changes were observed in the strength of the expansion versus patch-test correlation and in the threshold at which the correlation became significant.

The receptor library was made with RACE. Sequenced using a NextSeq 500. During library preparation, unique molecular identifiers were attached to individual cDNA molecules so that TCRs could be counted in a quantitative, reproducible way. Each blood RNA sample was used to sequence both TCR alpha and TCR beta chains. Per the authors' processing: Samples had a median of roughly 98,000 TCRs, with a range from about 23,224 to 750,000. The Decombinator software suite was used to annotate the V, J and CDR3 of the TCR reads. To make PS versus PT1 abundance plots, every sample was subsampled to the same number of TCRs (28,000). TCRs were defined as expanded if absent before sensitization and observed at least eight times at the 2-week time point. The public reads were reprocessed in TCRdb via fastp at Q25 and MiXCR, keeping in-frame beta chains. Merged by CDR3 protein, the rows form single entries marked with the most common genes and DNA. TCRdb, rather than the study authors, made the V and J calls. The sample records about 260,000 distinct CDR3 sequences, about 9% of which are singletons. The leading ten clones occupy less than 3% of the sample.

Explained via the paper, the time point label denotes: pre-sensitization, week 0. The label giving this sample's treatment or condition can be read as: therapeutic diphenylcyclopropenone sensitization with weekly scalp DPC. At every patch-test visit, the blood draw took place before the patch test was put on. Patients were eligible if aged 18 to 70, diagnosed with alopecia and judged suitable for DPC therapy, and pregnant patients were excluded. Unfractionated whole blood was collected in Tempus Blood RNA tubes, and total RNA was extracted from that blood. The sample consisted of whole blood, taken in connection with sensitization to the hapten diphenylcyclopropenone (DPC). The receptor's source is a woman aged 40 to 50 with alopecia areata. Some clones in this sample may be carry-over from other donors' samples.

DNA sequence: TGTGCCATCAGTTCCGACAGGGACTCCTGGTATGGCTACACCTTC. Its protein product is CAISSDRDSWYGYTF. The sequence links TRBV10-3 to TRBJ1-2; 7 central nucleotides agree with TRBD1. As encoded in the germline V gene, CDR1 is ENHRY while CDR2 is SYGVKD. V is trimmed back by 5 bases and J by 5 bases, and the junction contains 11 bases that no gene match accounts for. Inclusive of the bounding cysteine and phenylalanine, the CDR3 is 15 residues long. Just the 45-base CDR3 DNA is kept, in frame starting at base 1.